The rows below give T cell receptor beta chains drawn from one sample of a study of cytotoxic CD8 clonotypes in ibrutinib-treated CLL. Here immunoSEQ multiplex PCR was the method, and the copy in TCRdb shows in-frame clones only, minus some. Of about 50,000 clones listed, roughly three fifths are singletons. Sequencing was performed on PBMCs, taken after 24 months of ibrutinib treatment. The receptors here all came from a human donor with chronic lymphocytic leukemia. The CDR3 runs from the conserved cysteine through the conserved F or W. D genes are given only for firm matches. Expanded clones get a size class; other rows say once, few or many, or leave the size out.

V gene: TRBV6-1
CDR3 length: 14
clone size: NA
J gene: TRBJ1-1
D gene: TRBD1
CDR3 protein: CASSALRGRGEAFF
CDR3 DNA: TGTGCCAGCAGTGCGCTGAGGGGGCGGGGTGAAGCTTTCTTT

V gene: TRBV29-1
CDR3 length: 19
clone size: NA
J gene: TRBJ2-7
D gene: NA
CDR3 protein: CSVGELELGVRATPVEQYF
CDR3 DNA: TGCAGCGTTGGCGAACTCGAACTAGGCGTCAGGGCGACGCCGGTCGAGCAGTACTTC

V gene: TRBV6-6
CDR3 length: 14
clone size: NA
J gene: TRBJ2-7
D gene: TRBD2
CDR3 protein: CASTPGGALYEQYF
CDR3 DNA: TGTGCCAGCACCCCGGGGGGGGCCCTCTACGAGCAGTACTTC

V gene: TRBV11-2
CDR3 length: 14
clone size: few
J gene: TRBJ2-2
D gene: NA
CDR3 protein: CASSLAGGNGELFF
CDR3 DNA: TGTGCCAGCAGCTTAGCAGGGGGGAACGGGGAGCTGTTTTTT

V gene: TRBV29-1
CDR3 length: 12
clone size: NA
J gene: TRBJ1-2
D gene: NA
CDR3 protein: CSVEWNREGYTF
CDR3 DNA: TGCAGCGTTGAATGGAACAGGGAAGGCTACACCTTC

V gene: TRBV19
CDR3 length: 13
clone size: NA
J gene: TRBJ2-3
D gene: TRBD2
CDR3 protein: CASNGGGRDTQYF
CDR3 DNA: TGTGCCAGTAACGGCGGGGGGAGGGATACGCAGTATTTT

V gene: TRBV7-9
CDR3 length: 17
clone size: NA
J gene: TRBJ2-3
D gene: NA
CDR3 protein: CASSLAEGGPQTDTQYF
CDR3 DNA: TGTGCCAGCAGCTTAGCAGAGGGGGGGCCTCAAACAGATACGCAGTATTTT

V gene: TRBV5-1
CDR3 length: 16
clone size: once
J gene: TRBJ2-7
D gene: TRBD1
CDR3 protein: CASSLPPGQGRYEQYF
CDR3 DNA: TGCGCCAGCAGCCTTCCGCCGGGACAGGGGCGCTACGAGCAGTACTTC

V gene: TRBV6-1
CDR3 length: 15
clone size: few
J gene: TRBJ2-3
D gene: TRBD1
CDR3 protein: CASSEGDRGWGTQYF
CDR3 DNA: TGTGCCAGCAGTGAAGGGGACAGGGGATGGGGAACGCAGTATTTT

V gene: TRBV5-5
CDR3 length: 13
clone size: NA
J gene: TRBJ1-1
D gene: TRBD1
CDR3 protein: CASRTGELTEAFF
CDR3 DNA: TGTGCCAGTAGGACAGGGGAGCTGACTGAAGCTTTCTTT

V gene: TRBV7-6
CDR3 length: 16
clone size: NA
J gene: TRBJ1-2
D gene: NA
CDR3 protein: CASSSYSNRAWGGYTF
CDR3 DNA: TGTGCCAGCAGCTCCTATTCCAACAGGGCATGGGGTGGCTACACCTTC

V gene: TRBV4-1
CDR3 length: 16
clone size: many
J gene: TRBJ2-1
D gene: TRBD2
CDR3 protein: CASSQPTSGGNNEQFF
CDR3 DNA: TGCGCCAGCAGCCAACCGACTAGCGGGGGGAACAATGAGCAGTTCTTC

V gene: TRBV9
CDR3 length: 13
clone size: few
J gene: TRBJ2-3
D gene: NA
CDR3 protein: CASSVRPTDTQYF
CDR3 DNA: TGTGCCAGCAGCGTAAGGCCCACAGATACGCAGTATTTT

V gene: TRBV5-1
CDR3 length: 16
clone size: many
J gene: TRBJ2-5
D gene: TRBD2
CDR3 protein: CASSFYTSGAQETQYF
CDR3 DNA: TGCGCCAGCAGCTTCTATACTAGCGGGGCACAAGAGACCCAGTACTTC

V gene: TRBV2
CDR3 length: 15
clone size: NA
J gene: TRBJ2-1
D gene: NA
CDR3 protein: CASSVLLTAYNEQFF
CDR3 DNA: TGTGCCAGCAGTGTCTTGCTCACAGCCTACAATGAGCAGTTCTTC

V gene: TRBV12-5
CDR3 length: 23
clone size: NA
J gene: TRBJ2-1
D gene: TRBD2
CDR3 protein: CASGSSRASTSGGSLSSYNEQFF
CDR3 DNA: TGTGCTAGTGGTTCGTCCCGAGCCTCGACTAGCGGGGGGTCCTTGAGCTCCTACAATGAGCAGTTCTTC

V gene: TRBV5-1
CDR3 length: 13
clone size: medium-sized
J gene: TRBJ2-1
D gene: NA
CDR3 protein: CASSPSRVDEQFF
CDR3 DNA: TGCGCCAGCAGCCCATCTCGGGTTGATGAGCAGTTCTTC

V gene: TRBV5-6
CDR3 length: 15
clone size: few
J gene: TRBJ2-5
D gene: NA
CDR3 protein: CASSRQGNLQETQYF
CDR3 DNA: TGTGCCAGCAGCCGGCAGGGGAACCTCCAAGAGACCCAGTACTTC

V gene: TRBV6-5
CDR3 length: 13
clone size: NA
J gene: TRBJ1-2
D gene: TRBD1
CDR3 protein: CASTQGVLYGYTF
CDR3 DNA: TGTGCCAGCACCCAGGGGGTCCTCTATGGCTACACCTTC

V gene: TRBV4-1
CDR3 length: 15
clone size: few
J gene: TRBJ1-4
D gene: NA
CDR3 protein: CASSPVLTTNEKLFF
CDR3 DNA: TGCGCCAGCAGCCCCGTTTTAACAACTAATGAAAAACTGTTTTTT

V gene: TRBV2
CDR3 length: 14
clone size: many
J gene: TRBJ2-7
D gene: TRBD2
CDR3 protein: CASREPGTSYEQYF
CDR3 DNA: TGTGCCAGCAGAGAGCCCGGGACTAGCTACGAGCAGTACTTC

V gene: TRBV9
CDR3 length: 11
clone size: NA
J gene: TRBJ2-1
D gene: NA
CDR3 protein: CASSVGHEQFF
CDR3 DNA: TGTGCCAGCAGCGTAGGCCATGAGCAGTTCTTC

V gene: TRBV7-6
CDR3 length: 15
clone size: NA
J gene: TRBJ2-2
D gene: TRBD1
CDR3 protein: CASSPAGGKSGELFF
CDR3 DNA: TGTGCCAGCAGCCCAGCAGGGGGAAAAAGCGGGGAGCTGTTTTTT

V gene: TRBV28
CDR3 length: 14
clone size: few
J gene: TRBJ1-2
D gene: NA
CDR3 protein: CASRGSLNPEGYTF
CDR3 DNA: TGTGCCAGCAGGGGCAGCTTGAACCCGGAGGGCTACACCTTC

V gene: TRBV4-1
CDR3 length: 19
clone size: NA
J gene: TRBJ2-3
D gene: TRBD2
CDR3 protein: CASSHPPSTSGRLGDTQYF
CDR3 DNA: TGCGCCAGCAGCCACCCCCCTTCCACTAGCGGGCGGTTGGGAGATACGCAGTATTTT

V gene: TRBV15
CDR3 length: 15
clone size: NA
J gene: TRBJ1-1
D gene: NA
CDR3 protein: CATSTNRRGGTEAFF
CDR3 DNA: TGTGCCACCAGCACTAACCGCAGGGGTGGGACTGAAGCTTTCTTT

V gene: TRBV29-1
CDR3 length: 13
clone size: few
J gene: TRBJ2-7
D gene: NA
CDR3 protein: CSVSAGTYYEQYF
CDR3 DNA: TGCAGCGTTTCCGCCGGGACCTATTACGAGCAGTACTTC

V gene: TRBV5-6
CDR3 length: 15
clone size: NA
J gene: TRBJ2-1
D gene: TRBD2
CDR3 protein: CASSLPSGALNEQFF
CDR3 DNA: TGTGCCAGCAGCTTACCTAGCGGGGCTCTAAATGAGCAGTTCTTC

V gene: TRBV5-1
CDR3 length: 14
clone size: NA
J gene: TRBJ1-1
D gene: NA
CDR3 protein: CASSLEARNTEAFF
CDR3 DNA: TGCGCCAGCAGCTTGGAAGCAAGAAACACTGAAGCTTTCTTT

V gene: TRBV6-5
CDR3 length: 15
clone size: NA
J gene: TRBJ1-1
D gene: NA
CDR3 protein: CASSSRTGGNTEAFF
CDR3 DNA: TGTGCCAGCAGTTCCCGTACAGGCGGGAACACTGAAGCTTTCTTT

V gene: TRBV6-5
CDR3 length: 16
clone size: NA
J gene: TRBJ1-3
D gene: NA
CDR3 protein: CASSYSSKPPGNTIYF
CDR3 DNA: TGTGCCAGCAGTTACTCGAGCAAGCCTCCTGGAAACACCATATATTTT

V gene: TRBV5-6
CDR3 length: 12
clone size: NA
J gene: TRBJ2-1
D gene: NA
CDR3 protein: CASSRVRYEQFF
CDR3 DNA: TGTGCCAGCAGCCGGGTGAGGTATGAGCAGTTCTTC

V gene: TRBV6-1
CDR3 length: 13
clone size: NA
J gene: TRBJ2-5
D gene: TRBD2
CDR3 protein: CASSSPGRETQYF
CDR3 DNA: TGTGCCAGCAGTTCCCCCGGGAGGGAGACCCAGTACTTC

V gene: TRBV4-2
CDR3 length: 15
clone size: NA
J gene: TRBJ2-1
D gene: NA
CDR3 protein: CASSQDSLRAGEQFF
CDR3 DNA: TGTGCCAGCAGCCAAGACAGCCTCCGAGCGGGTGAGCAGTTCTTC

V gene: TRBV20-1
CDR3 length: 9
clone size: few
J gene: TRBJ1-1
D gene: NA
CDR3 protein: CSANTEAFF
CDR3 DNA: TGCAGTGCCAACACTGAAGCTTTCTTT

V gene: TRBV2
CDR3 length: 16
clone size: NA
J gene: TRBJ1-2
D gene: NA
CDR3 protein: CASSESRGKADYGYTF
CDR3 DNA: TGTGCCAGCAGTGAATCTAGGGGTAAAGCAGACTATGGCTACACCTTC

V gene: TRBV7-9
CDR3 length: 13
clone size: few
J gene: TRBJ2-4
D gene: NA
CDR3 protein: CASSLEDRNIQYF
CDR3 DNA: TGTGCCAGCAGCTTAGAGGACAGAAACATTCAGTACTTC

V gene: TRBV19
CDR3 length: 16
clone size: NA
J gene: TRBJ1-5
D gene: TRBD1
CDR3 protein: CASSSLDRGGSQPQHF
CDR3 DNA: TGTGCCAGTAGTAGCCTGGACAGGGGGGGAAGTCAGCCCCAGCATTTT

V gene: TRBV27
CDR3 length: 15
clone size: NA
J gene: TRBJ1-5
D gene: NA
CDR3 protein: CASSFIGGSNQPQHF
CDR3 DNA: TGTGCCAGCAGTTTTATAGGCGGGAGCAATCAGCCCCAGCATTTT

V gene: TRBV29-1
CDR3 length: 13
clone size: NA
J gene: TRBJ2-7
D gene: TRBD2
CDR3 protein: CSVDASGGYEQYF
CDR3 DNA: TGCAGCGTTGATGCTAGCGGGGGTTACGAGCAGTACTTC

V gene: TRBV5-1
CDR3 length: 15
clone size: NA
J gene: TRBJ2-1
D gene: TRBD2
CDR3 protein: CASSPGLAGYNEQFF
CDR3 DNA: TGCGCCAGCAGCCCGGGACTAGCGGGGTACAATGAGCAGTTCTTC

V gene: TRBV2
CDR3 length: 16
clone size: few
J gene: TRBJ2-3
D gene: TRBD2
CDR3 protein: CASSVWASGSTDTQYF
CDR3 DNA: TGTGCCAGCAGTGTCTGGGCTAGCGGGAGCACAGATACGCAGTATTTT

V gene: TRBV7-8
CDR3 length: 14
clone size: NA
J gene: TRBJ2-3
D gene: TRBD1
CDR3 protein: CASSYEGATDTQYF
CDR3 DNA: TGTGCCAGCAGCTACGAGGGGGCAACAGATACGCAGTATTTT

V gene: TRBV11-3
CDR3 length: 13
clone size: once
J gene: TRBJ1-1
D gene: NA
CDR3 protein: CASSQQRDVEAFF
CDR3 DNA: TGTGCCAGCAGCCAACAAAGGGACGTTGAAGCTTTCTTT

V gene: TRBV7-8
CDR3 length: 15
clone size: NA
J gene: TRBJ2-2
D gene: NA
CDR3 protein: CASSLALSGTGELFF
CDR3 DNA: TGTGCCAGCAGCTTAGCGCTGTCAGGCACCGGGGAGCTGTTTTTT